The 7 T cell receptor beta chains below come from one sample, sequenced in a study of OX40 agonist ivuxolimab in advanced cancers. TCRdb keeps only in-frame clones here, not all; method: immunoSEQ multiplex PCR. The sample records tens of thousands of clones, about 86% being singletons. This material consisted of CD4+ or CD8+ T cells sorted from blood, taken in a trial of the OX40 agonist ivuxolimab. The receptor set was obtained from an adult with an advanced solid tumor such as melanoma, head and neck, liver or kidney cancer.

The chain recombines TRBV13 with TRBJ2-1; 9 bases fit TRBD1. The trim removed 7 bases at V and 8 bases at J, leaving 3 bases unmatched. This CDR3 is built from 12 residues. CDR1 is PRHDT, CDR2 FYEKMQ, per germline (reference sequence). CDR3 sequence reads: CASNRGRYEQFF. CDR3 in DNA: TGTGCCAGCAACAGGGGGCGGTATGAGCAGTTCTTC.

The chain is built from TRBV6-5 and TRBJ2-2; TRBD2 is a possible D gene (6 bases). The CDR3 runs 14 residues. V was cut by 8 bases and J by 7 bases, with 17 bases left in between. Per the germline V gene, CDR1 is MNHEY and CDR2 is SVGAGI. CDR3 sequence (DNA): TGTGCCAGCGGACCCGGGACTTCGGTCGGGGAGCTGTTTTTT. It codes for CASGPGTSVGELFF.

This sequence joins TRBV6-9 and TRBJ2-4; no firm D call. Germline lookup yields CDR1 MNHGY and CDR2 SVAAGI. The CDR3 runs to 16 residues. The V end was cut by 0 bases, the J end by 1 base, with 10 bases between. The CDR3 loop reads CASSYSKAEAKNIQYF. CDR3 sequence (DNA): TGTGCCAGCAGTTATTCGAAGGCAGAGGCCAAAAACATTCAGTACTTC.

The chain joins TRBV11-2 to TRBJ1-2, with D unresolved. CDR3 length equals 13 residues. Germline V gives CDR1 SGHAT, CDR2 FQNNGV. Trimming stripped 5 bases from V and 6 bases from J, with 13 bases between. In nucleotides, the CDR3 is TGTGCCAGCAGCATTGGCGGCCTCCATGGCTACACCTTC. Its protein is CASSIGGLHGYTF.

The chain uses TRBV7-9 and TRBJ2-5; D tentatively reads TRBD1 or TRBD2 (5 bases each). This CDR3 is built from 11 residues. CDR1 and CDR2 (germline): SEHNR, FQNEAQ (reference sequence). The CDR3 DNA reads as TGTGCGGAAGAGGGGTCAGGGACCCAGTACTTC. Amino acid sequence: CAEEGSGTQYF.

This chain uses TRBV6-1 with TRBJ1-2; the match to TRBD1 covers 9 bases. V gave up 5 bases and J gave up 7 bases; unmatched junction bases: 2. The CDR3 sequence is 12 residues long. Per the germline V gene, CDR1 is MNHNS and CDR2 is SASEGT. The CDR3 sequence: CASSWTGVGYTF. Here the CDR3 DNA reads TGTGCCAGCAGTTGGACAGGGGTTGGCTACACCTTC.

The chain couples TRBV6-6 to TRBJ1-1; no reliable D call. This CDR3 comprises 12 residues. V was shortened by 2 bases and J by 0 bases, with 1 base between the two germline ends. Germline CDR1 is MNHNY and CDR2 is SVGAGI (reference sequence). CDR3 region: CASSYMNTEAFF. For the CDR3, the DNA is TGTGCCAGCAGTTACATGAACACTGAAGCTTTCTTT.